This T cell receptor (beta chain) emerged from a study of shared clonotypes between healthy human individuals. In the study overall: Each donor's CD4 naive and CD4 memory cells filled three plates apiece, CD8 naive two, and CD8 memory one.

The CDR3 consists of 18 residues. V shed 5 bases, J shed 1 base, and the junction held 13 bases outside the gene matches. CDR1 and CDR2 (germline): MDHEN, SYDVKM. In the original processing: Filtering was not the same, since immunoSEQ gave junction-only sequences without quality scores. Profiled with immunoSEQ multiplex PCR; TCRdb holds only in-frame clones, not every one. Clone size and the V and J calls come from that table; the DNA yielded D and trimming. This sample yields under 550,000 clones, of which approximately 95% are seen a single time; about 0.054% belongs to the top ten. CD45RA-negative memory and CD45RA+ naive subsets were split from the CD4+ cells.

The sequencing sample was made of naive CD4+ T cells sorted from blood. As for subset: CD45RA+ positively selected. This TCR was recovered from a woman aged 25 to 39 in good health. The chain has TRBV28 and TRBJ2-1; TRBD1 matches 8 bases. As DNA, the CDR3 is TGTGCCAGCAGTCCGATCTGGACAGGGAGAAGGTCCTACAATGAGCAGTTCTTC. Amino acids: CASSPIWTGRRSYNEQFF.